This TCR beta chain was documented in a study of cytomegalovirus exposure and HLA in healthy donors. Looking at the study overall: There were approximately 81 million unique TCRs (from HLA-typed donors) in an early data release. Study-wide findings and caveats: More clonal expansion characterized HLA-associated TCR beta chains than equally common others in a later analysis. Later analysis demonstrated an association between a missense DCLRE1C variant and TCR beta V- and J-gene trimming.

For this clone: Its antigen is still unknown.

V lost 0 bases to trimming and J lost 4 bases, with 14 bases between them. The CDR3 is 15 residues long. Germline V gene sequence: CDR1 SGHDT, CDR2 YYEEEE. 13 Jbeta primers and 60 Vbeta primers were used for the PCR. Generated by immunoSEQ multiplex PCR, the TCRdb table keeps only in-frame clones and is missing some. The sample's table shows about 52,000 clones. The specimen sequenced was PBMCs. The TCR sequence derives from a woman aged 60 to 75 in good health and CMV-seropositive. The rearrangement uses TRBV5-6 and TRBJ2-7; the D gene is possibly TRBD1 (6 bases). The CDR3 region has the DNA TGTGCCAGCAGCTTGGCCGGGACATGGGGTTACGAGCAGTACTTC. The encoded protein is CASSLAGTWGYEQYF.